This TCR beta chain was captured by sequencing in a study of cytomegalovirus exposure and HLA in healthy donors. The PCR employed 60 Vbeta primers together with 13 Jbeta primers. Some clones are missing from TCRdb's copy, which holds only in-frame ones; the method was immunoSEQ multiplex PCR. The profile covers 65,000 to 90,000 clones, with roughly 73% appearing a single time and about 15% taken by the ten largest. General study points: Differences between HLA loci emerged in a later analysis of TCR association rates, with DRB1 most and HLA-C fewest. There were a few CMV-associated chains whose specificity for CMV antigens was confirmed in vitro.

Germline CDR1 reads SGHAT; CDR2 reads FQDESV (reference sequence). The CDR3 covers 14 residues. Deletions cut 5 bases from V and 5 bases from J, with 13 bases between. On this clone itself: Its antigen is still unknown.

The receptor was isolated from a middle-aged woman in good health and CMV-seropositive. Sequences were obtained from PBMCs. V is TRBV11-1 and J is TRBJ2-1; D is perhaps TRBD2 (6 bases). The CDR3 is CASSAGLFNNEQFF. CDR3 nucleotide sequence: TGTGCCAGCAGCGCCGGACTATTCAACAATGAGCAGTTCTTC.